The rows below give T cell receptor beta chains drawn from one sample of a study of CD8+ T cells in alopecia areata. Clones were sequenced by immunoSEQ multiplex PCR, and TCRdb holds only the in-frame ones, with some missing. The table includes about 160,000 clones, under 70% detected once. Sequencing used CD4+ T cells sorted from blood, obtained at week 4, from a patient treated with tofacitinib. All receptors come from a human donor with alopecia areata. Both conserved end residues are trimmed from each CDR3.

>TRBJ2-1|TRBV29-1
SVSTGWNEQF
>TRBJ2-5|TRBV10-3
AISEQGPETQY
>TRBJ1-4|TRBV29-1
SVEKHSDNEKLF
>TRBJ1-5|TRBV30
AWSRYSNQPQH
>TRBJ2-3|TRBV7-9
ASTTDTDTQY
>TRBJ1-6|TRBV30
AWNPGQPKRNSPLH
>TRBJ2-5|TRBV7-2
ASNPFAGETQY
>TRBJ2-7|TRBV29-1
SVGTSGGAYEQY
>TRBJ1-1|TRBV2
ASRGQWRNTEAF
>TRBJ1-5|TRBV27
ASSLAQPVGNQPQH
>TRBJ2-3|TRBV29-1
SPRTDTDTQY
>TRBJ1-6|TRBV30
AWIKGDRTIDSPLH
>TRBJ2-5|TRBV29-1
SVEKGAQETQY
>TRBJ2-3|TRBV30
AWSGEDTQY
>TRBJ2-5|TRBV6-5
ASSYSGVKGETQY
>TRBJ1-3|TRBV5-1
ASSLFGRDSGNTIY
>TRBJ1-6|TRBV19
ASSPTGGESPLH
>TRBJ2-3|TRBV30
AWSNSGGFTDTQY
>TRBJ2-7|TRBV25-1
ASRAGNYEQY
>TRBJ1-2|TRBV6-6
ASNGRGFDGYT
>TRBJ2-5|TRBV7-2
ASSQRTGQETQY
>TRBJ2-5|TRBV7-2
ASSFGPKETQY
>TRBJ2-7|TRBV29-1
SVEDRQGNEQY
>TRBJ2-1|TRBV29-1
SVEPRQGSNEQF
>TRBJ1-2|TRBV27
ASSFRGNYGYT
>TRBJ2-1|TRBV4-1
ASSQVEGPKYNEQF
>TRBJ2-3|TRBV7-8
ASSLEGRGDTQY
>TRBJ1-2|TRBV5-6
ASRVGGDYGYT
>TRBJ1-5|TRBV30
AWTSGQGYNQPQH
>TRBJ2-1|TRBV27
ASRGFSGANNEQF
>TRBJ2-7|TRBV4-1
ASSRGASRAYEQY
>TRBJ2-3|TRBV29-1
SVGIAGATDTQY
>TRBJ1-6|TRBV25-1
ASSGAINSPLH
>TRBJ2-6|TRBV7-6
ASSFPGRIESSGANVLT
>TRBJ2-4|TRBV29-1
SVGMFGLF
>TRBJ1-4|TRBV29-1
SVADNEKLF
>TRBJ1-2|TRBV6-1
ASSRRDYGYT
>TRBJ1-2|TRBV29-1
SVAGTGASYGYT
>TRBJ2-3|TRBV29-1
SVEGLAAGTDTQY
>TRBJ2-5|TRBV29-1
SGGVGPETQY
>TRBJ2-7|TRBV20-1
SARALYEQY
>TRBJ2-5|TRBV12-5
ASGLEGTQY
>TRBJ1-1|TRBV2
ASSGRQGVFTEAF
>TRBJ1-2|TRBV29-1
SSRDIGDLGYT
>TRBJ2-1|TRBV19
ASSIDLGTGFYEQF
>TRBJ1-5|TRBV2
ASSAPPGFYSNQPQH
>TRBJ2-2|TRBV29-1
SVAYQNTGELF
>TRBJ2-5|TRBV29-1
SVEAASRETQY
>TRBJ2-5|TRBV29-1
SVAGETQY
>TRBJ2-3|TRBV7-3
ASSLTGTTDTQY
>TRBJ2-7|TRBV15
ATSPTLGSPQY
>TRBJ2-7|TRBV2
ASKGQGLREQY
>TRBJ2-1|TRBV19
ASSIGLVSSEQF
>TRBJ2-3|TRBV29-1
SVGRSSTDTQY
>TRBJ2-5|TRBV5-1
ASSRGLQETQY
>TRBJ1-5|TRBV6-4
ASSERAGQPQH
>TRBJ2-2|TRBV30
AWSPGSGELF
>TRBJ2-2|TRBV5-6
ASSLVQGTGELF
>TRBJ1-1|TRBV6-1
ASSEATANTEAF
>TRBJ2-7|TRBV7-3
ASSLSGNNEQY